The 21 T cell receptor beta chains below come from one sample, sequenced in a study of cytomegalovirus exposure and HLA in healthy donors. The PCR used 60 Vbeta and 13 Jbeta primers. Sequencing was performed with immunoSEQ multiplex PCR; in TCRdb, only in-frame clones are kept and a portion is missing. The sample consists of about 200,000 clones, about 81% of them appearing once. Material: PBMCs. These receptors were collected from a man aged 35 to 55 in good health and CMV-seropositive.

The rearrangement uses TRBV11-2 and TRBJ2-5, with 7 bases that match TRBD2. The ends lost 3 bases at V and 5 bases at J; junction bases unmatched: 15. Per germline, CDR1 SGHAT and CDR2 FQNNGV. CDR3 size: 17 residues. In DNA, the CDR3 is TGTGCCAGCAGCTTGGTCTCCGCCGGGACTATGCTGGAGACCCAGTACTTC. As protein: CASSLVSAGTMLETQYF.

V is TRBV11-2 and J is TRBJ1-4; 10 bases map to TRBD1. V shed 1 base, J shed 6 bases, and the junction held 5 bases outside the gene matches. The germline V gene encodes CDR1 SGHAT and CDR2 FQNNGV. The CDR3 runs 16 residues. The CDR3 bases are TGTGCCAGCAGCTTAGGGGTCGGGACAGGGGATGAAAAACTGTTTTTT. This gives the protein CASSLGVGTGDEKLFF. The whole variable domain, filled in from reference TRBV11-2 and TRBJ1-4, reads EAGVAQSPRYKIIEKRQSVAFWCNPISGHATLYWYQQILGQGPKLLIQFQNNGVVDDSQLPKDRFSAERLKGVDSTLKIQPAKLEDSAVYLCASSLGVGTGDEKLFFGSGTQLSVL.

Here the CDR3 DNA reads TGTGCCAGCAGGGGACAGGCTTCCACCGGGGAGCTGTTTTTT. Translated: CASRGQASTGELFF. The rearrangement uses TRBV6-4 and TRBJ2-2; TRBD1 aligns across 8 bases. The CDR3 contains 14 residues. Trimming at V came to 6 bases and at J to 4 bases, leaving 4 bases not matched to a gene. Germline V lookup: CDR1 MRHNA, CDR2 SNTAGT.

This clone was detected once. The chain couples TRBV19 to TRBJ1-5; 9 bases are shared with TRBD1. Trimming at V came to 4 bases and at J to 0 bases, leaving 7 bases not matched to a gene. CDR1 LNHDA and CDR2 SQIVND come from the germline V gene (reference sequence). This CDR3 comprises 17 residues. For the CDR3, the DNA is TGTGCCAGTAGTAGGGACAGGGCGTTGGATAGCAATCAGCCCCAGCATTTT. Residues: CASSRDRALDSNQPQHF.

The V call is TRBV15, the J call TRBJ2-3, with 8 bases aligning to TRBD2. CDR3 size: 14 residues. From germline, CDR1 is LNHNV and CDR2 YYDKDF (reference sequence). J lost 3 bases, V lost 4 bases, and 3 bases had no gene match. This chain's CDR3 is CATSKLADTDTQYF. The CDR3 DNA follows: TGTGCCACCAGCAAACTAGCGGATACAGATACGCAGTATTTT.

The J gene is TRBJ1-4, the V gene TRBV28; the D gene is possibly TRBD1 (6 bases). CDR1 is MDHEN and CDR2 is SYDVKM in the germline V gene. V was trimmed by 7 bases and J by 3 bases, leaving 15 bases between them. This CDR3 comprises 15 residues. CDR3: CASTRGGAANEKLFF. The CDR3 nucleotides read TGTGCCAGCACCCGGGGGGGGGCAGCTAATGAAAAACTGTTTTTT.

This chain joins TRBV18 and TRBJ2-3; D not certain. The CDR3 is 14 amino acids. Germline CDR1 and CDR2: KGHSH and LQKENI. V was clipped by 4 bases and J by 4 bases, with 12 bases between them. The CDR3: CASSRTSGADTQYF. DNA for the CDR3: TGTGCCAGCTCACGAACGTCGGGTGCAGATACGCAGTATTTT.

The chain links TRBV4-1 to TRBJ1-1; 7 positions match TRBD1. The CDR3 length is 15 residues. Germline trimming cut 3 bases from V and 1 base from J; bases unmatched to any gene: 5. Germline CDR1 MGHRA, CDR2 YSYEKL. The CDR3 DNA follows: TGCGCCAGCAGCCAGTTGAGGACAGGGAACACTGAAGCTTTCTTT. It translates to CASSQLRTGNTEAFF.

The genes are TRBV11-2 and TRBJ1-1, with D maybe TRBD1 (5 bases). Trimming stripped 5 bases from V and 10 bases from J, with 11 bases between. The length of the CDR3 is 11 residues. Germline-derived CDR1 and CDR2 are SGHAT and FQNNGV. CDR3 loop: CASSMTAGAFF. DNA of the CDR3: TGTGCCAGCAGCATGACAGCGGGAGCTTTCTTT.

The J gene is TRBJ2-3, the V gene TRBV9, with 9 bases identical to TRBD2. Losses at the gene ends were 4 bases for V and 3 bases for J; bases not matched to a gene: 6. CDR3 size: 15 residues. Germline V CDR1 and CDR2: SGDLS, YYNGEE. Here the CDR3 DNA reads TGTGCCAGCAGCTTAGGACTAGCGAGGACAGATACGCAGTATTTT. Protein product: CASSLGLARTDTQYF.

The gene calls are TRBV6-1 and TRBJ2-7; D gene uncertain. CDR1 MNHNS and CDR2 SASEGT come from the germline V gene. The CDR3 is made up of 12 amino acids. Trimming left V 8 bases short and J 1 base short, with 9 bases between. The CDR3 is CASRRRSYEQYV. The CDR3 DNA sequence: TGTGCCAGCCGTAGGCGGTCCTACGAGCAGTACGTC.

This rearrangement joins TRBV27 to TRBJ2-3, with 8 bases aligning to TRBD2. CDR1 is MNHEY, CDR2 SMNVEV, per germline (reference sequence). V trimming: 8 bases; J trimming: 3 bases; junction bases outside the gene matches: 10. The CDR3 has 15 amino acids. The CDR3 loop is CASSGYGRGTDTQYF. DNA for the CDR3: TGTGCCAGCTCCGGCTACGGGAGGGGAACAGATACGCAGTATTTT.

On this clone: Within the sample, other DNA sequences also encode this same CDR3. This chain connects TRBV5-1 to TRBJ2-1; 14 bases align to TRBD2. The CDR3 has 16 amino acids. Germline CDR1 SGHRS, CDR2 YFSETQ. J gave up 3 bases and V 3 bases, and 2 bases lay outside the gene matches. The CDR3: CASSWGLAGVYNEQFF. DNA for the CDR3: TGCGCCAGCAGCTGGGGACTAGCGGGAGTCTACAATGAGCAGTTCTTC.

V gene TRBV28 combines with J gene TRBJ1-1; a weak D match, TRBD1 (5 bases). The ends were cut back, 0 bases at V and 4 bases at J, with 9 bases in the middle. The germline gives CDR1 MDHEN, CDR2 SYDVKM. The CDR3 loop spans 14 amino acids. DNA for the CDR3: TGTGCCAGCAGTTTATGGGCGCAGGGCACTGAAGCTTTCTTT. It encodes CASSLWAQGTEAFF.

The chain uses TRBV29-1 and TRBJ2-1; D is uncertain. V dropped 4 bases and J dropped 6 bases, with 13 bases sitting between them. Germline V CDR1 and CDR2: SQVTM, ANQGSEA. The length of the CDR3 is 13 residues. CDR3 coding DNA: TGCAGCGTTGTGGTCCTTGGAGCCAATGAGCAGTTCTTC. Amino acid sequence: CSVVVLGANEQFF.

V is TRBV29-1 and J is TRBJ1-3; D uncertain. The V gene lost 1 base and the J gene lost 2 bases, with 6 bases spanning the gap. The CDR3 has 13 residues. Germline V gene lookup returns CDR1 SQVTM and CDR2 ANQGSEA. The CDR3 bases are TGCAGCGTTGAAGGCAGGACTGGAAACACCATATATTTT. Translation gives CSVEGRTGNTIYF.

This clone was detected only a few times. The chain links TRBV10-1 to TRBJ2-5; the match to TRBD2 covers 13 bases. The V gene's germline CDR1 is WNHNN and CDR2 SYGVQD (reference sequence). This CDR3 is 16 amino acids long. V shed 4 bases and J 2 bases; nucleotides not matched to a gene: 4. The CDR3, as DNA: TGCGCCAGCAGTGGTGGGACTAGCGGGACACAAGAGACCCAGTACTTC. Translating it yields CASSGGTSGTQETQYF.

This clone was detected only a few times. V usage is TRBV4-1 and J usage is TRBJ1-2; D is unclear. The germline V and J ends were trimmed by 1 base and 2 bases, with 11 bases remaining between them. The germline V gene encodes CDR1 MGHRA and CDR2 YSYEKL. This CDR3 spans 15 amino acids. The CDR3 spells CASSQVTSLNYGYTF. The CDR3 DNA reads TGCGCCAGCAGCCAAGTTACCAGTCTCAACTATGGCTACACCTTC.

The V call is TRBV29-1, the J call TRBJ1-2; no reliable D call. V was pared by 3 bases and J by 7 bases, with 18 bases between. Germline-derived CDR1 and CDR2 are SQVTM and ANQGSEA. The CDR3 has 14 residues. CDR3 nucleotide sequence: TGCAGCGTTGATTCTACCGCAGAGCAGGTTGGCTACACCTTC. It specifies CSVDSTAEQVGYTF.

This clone has only a few counts. The chain carries TRBV27 and TRBJ2-1; TRBD1 agrees at 8 bases. This CDR3 is built from 14 residues. Unmatched junction bases numbered 2, after V lost 1 base and J lost 6 bases. Germline V gene sequence: CDR1 MNHEY, CDR2 SMNVEV (reference sequence). The CDR3 DNA reads TGTGCCAGCAGTTTATTAGGACAGGGCAATGAGCAGTTCTTC. It is translated as CASSLLGQGNEQFF.

This chain links TRBV19 with TRBJ1-4; possible D gene TRBD1, 5 bases. This CDR3 is 15 amino acids long. Germline CDR1 reads LNHDA; CDR2 reads SQIVND (reference sequence). V lost 3 bases to trimming and J lost 4 bases, with 12 bases between them. CDR3 region: CASSIDQGSNEKLFF. CDR3 nucleotide sequence: TGTGCCAGTAGTATTGATCAGGGCAGTAATGAAAAACTGTTTTTT.